The entry below describes one T cell receptor beta chain. It has no known antigen specificity. The sample holds no much larger clone one base away, and base qualities are not on file. According to the study, the label for this sample's time point signals: cycle 2 day 1 (C2D1) of nivolumab. Every trial patient had relapsed after autologous stem cell transplantation, and cohorts A, B and C differed in prior brentuximab vedotin exposure. The trial cohort was composed of approximately 56 patients with relapsed/refractory classical Hodgkin lymphoma, for whom complete response, partial response or progressive disease was recorded as best overall response. In the multi-cohort phase II CheckMate 205 trial, trial patients received single-agent nivolumab. An independent review committee assessed best overall response by applying the 2007 International Working Group response criteria. PBMCs from the trial were collected at three points: immediately before nivolumab initiation (C1D1), and during therapy at cycle 2 day 1 and cycle 4 day 1. Peripheral blood was collected in 8 mL Vacutainer Cell Preparation Tubes, from which PBMCs were isolated by centrifugation and then cryopreserved.

Genomic DNA was isolated using the Qiagen DNeasy kit from unsorted PBMCs as well as from negatively selected CD4+ and CD8+ fractions. TCR beta CDR3 regions were subjected to amplification by immunoSEQ multiplex PCR with primers that anneal to V and J segments. A synthetic immune receptor repertoire was used to minimize amplification bias, and remaining bias was computationally removed after sequencing. The source study handled its data this way. Custom Python scripts were used to quantify repertoire diversity as the Shannon entropy index. Unsorted, CD4+ and CD8+ repertoires were examined separately, except in combined analyses, for which CD4+ and CD8+ sequences were merged in silico. A clone counted as expanded when the clone's frequency after treatment rose at least 2-fold relative to C1D1, and clones undetected at baseline were given a pseudocount of 0.5. Clones with 0 or 1 copy at C1D1 were defined as singleton clones, while clones with 2 or more copies were defined as non-singleton clones. By matching protein sequences in sorted samples from the same patient, clones expanded in unsorted samples were annotated as CD4+, CD8+ or unknown. Wilcoxon tests on paired samples were used to test changes in diversity from C1D1 to C4D1. TCRdb re-hosts the immuneACCESS table, in-frame sequences only. Its copies lack some clones; in the studies checked, an unresolved V gene accounts for under half of them, and the cause for the rest is not known. That table is the source of V, J and clone size, and D and trimming were worked out from the DNA. Across this sample there are about 110,000 clones, with 80% to 90% seen only once. The ten largest clones represent 20% of the sample.

This sample is part of a study of PD-1 blockade in classical Hodgkin lymphoma (dated by TCRdb to about 2020). Concerning the study at large: Nivolumab dosing was 3 mg/kg intravenously every 2 weeks, continuing until either disease progression or unacceptable toxicity. A peripheral blood immune signature of response to PD-1 blockade in classical Hodgkin lymphoma was defined using TCR beta sequencing and CyTOF. The study at large found these results: Lower diversity was seen in patients whose nivolumab began less than 1 year after ASCT, and these patients were left out of later analyses so that immune reconstitution would not confound the results. By C4D1, a significant rise was seen in CD4+ TCR diversity but not in CD8+ TCR diversity (p=0.0027 vs p=0.16), and the rise was most apparent among complete responders (p=0.02). Trial patients with a complete response had baseline diversity similar to that of newly diagnosed patients, while partial responders and progressors had significantly lower diversity. Baseline TCR diversity was reported to be lower in newly diagnosed patients than in healthy donors, and even lower in relapsed/refractory patients. The study was limited to a single clinical trial cohort, and causes of repertoire differences, possibly disease activity or prior therapy, remained undefined.

The CDR3 runs 17 residues from the cysteine to the phenylalanine. This entry keeps only the CDR3 DNA: 51 bases, framed from base 1. Relative to germline, V is 4 bases shorter and J is 0 bases shorter, with 13 bases between their ends. Reading the germline V gene gives CDR1 MGHRA and CDR2 YSYEKL. The sample here was peripheral blood mononuclear cells (PBMCs), taken before the second cycle of nivolumab. The TCR originated in a human donor with classical Hodgkin lymphoma. The chain couples TRBV4-1 to TRBJ2-6, with a tentative D gene TRBD1 over 6 matching bases. The sequenced DNA is TGCGCCAGCAGCCCCTCGGGACACAACTCTGGGGCCAACGTCCTGACTTTC. It translates to CASSPSGHNSGANVLTF.